This TCR beta chain emerged from a study of vaccination and CD4 T cells after COVID-19. Turning to the study itself: With roughly 9 mild cases and one severe, convalescent patients were SARS-CoV-2 positive by nasal swab PCR. No peptide, an HIV-1 Nef pool, or a CEFX pool was what each control culture received. Study observations and caveats: Of the reactive clones in convalescent patients, a median approximately 89% showed up only post-vaccination.

V was cut by 5 bases and J by 0 bases, with 12 bases left in between. Germline V CDR1 and CDR2: DFQATT, SNEGSKA (reference sequence). The CDR3 totals 14 residues. There are a few counts of this clonotype. Its target is not known. Described treatment: roughly 10-day PBMC culture with coronavirus spike peptide pools or control peptides (ViraFEST assay). ViraFEST enlarged antigen-specific T cell populations with peptide pools and afterwards sequenced TCRs. Sequenced with the Oncomine TCR Beta short-read assay was DNA taken from cultured CD4+ T cells. Using its own MiXCR run on the PCR reads, TCRdb lists one record per CDR3 protein. The data contain over 10,000 distinct CDR3 sequences, 53% of them seen just once; the ten biggest clones take up less than 40%.

This chain links TRBV20-1 with TRBJ2-3, with unresolved D. The source material was CD4+ T cells from blood, cultured in vitro. The sequence was obtained from a human donor who had recovered from COVID-19. The CDR3 here is CSAQLRTSTDTQYF. CDR3 coding DNA: TGCAGTGCTCAGCTGAGAACTAGCACAGATACGCAGTATTTT.